This TCR beta chain was found in a study of T-cell reconstitution after alpha-beta-depleted transplantation in children. It was with unique molecular identifiers that the TCRbeta library was prepared. TCRdb reprocessed the PCR reads with MiXCR, giving one entry per CDR3 protein. The sample records just under 250,000 distinct CDR3 sequences, roughly 24% being singletons. Study observations and caveats: Surviving thymic progenitors and recipient T cells were the source of high TCRbeta diversity at day 60 in some patients. The authors attributed T-cell counts and diversity one year after transplant mostly to newly produced T cells.

As concerns this clonotype: Antigen unknown.

From germline, CDR1 is SQVTM and CDR2 ANQGSEA. V dropped 5 bases and J dropped 9 bases, with 13 bases sitting between them. This CDR3 is built from 11 residues. This sequence originates from a girl aged 2 to 10 with Fanconi anemia, due to receive a stem cell transplant. Sequenced material: PBMCs, taken before TCRalphabeta/CD19-depleted stem cell transplant. This sequence joins TRBV29-1 and TRBJ2-5; D remains ambiguous. DNA for the CDR3: TGCAGCGTTCGCACAATCGAGTCCCAGTACTTC. Translation: CSVRTIESQYF. The full variable domain, rest sourced from reference TRBV29-1 and TRBJ2-5, is SAVISQKPSRDICQRGTSLTIQCQVDSQVTMMFWYRQQPGQSLTLIATANQGSEATYESGFVIDKFPISRPNLTFSTLTVSNMSPEDSSIYLCSVRTIESQYFGPGTRLLVL.